One and the same sample provided the 9 T cell receptor beta chains below, sequenced in a study of shared clonotypes between healthy human individuals (dated by TCRdb to 2019 to 2021). Libraries were prepared through the immunoSEQ multiplex PCR assay. TCRdb stores this immuneACCESS table with in-frame sequences only. Part of the clones is absent; in the studies checked, under half of the shortfall reflects unresolved V genes, and no reason is known for the rest. This sample is represented by 2 million to 3 million clones; around nine tenths of them were singletons. Of the sample, over 0.12% falls within the top ten clones. Sequencing was carried out using naive CD4+ T cells sorted from blood. The cell subset or site label, read with the paper, signifies: CD45RA+ positively selected. The receptor set was obtained from a man aged 18 to 29 in good health.

The V and J genes are TRBV5-6 and TRBJ2-3, with 9 bases fitting TRBD1. This CDR3 spans 15 amino acids. Germline assignment: CDR1 SGHDT and CDR2 YYEEEE. With V trimmed by 2 bases and J by 2 bases, 3 bases remained unmatched. Here the CDR3 reads CASSLQGAPTDTQYF. In DNA form, the CDR3 reads TGTGCCAGCAGCTTACAGGGGGCCCCCACAGATACGCAGTATTTT.

The V call is TRBV2, the J call TRBJ1-1, with TRBD1 as a possible D gene (5 bases). This CDR3 has 13 amino acids. V gave up 6 bases and J gave up 6 bases, with 14 bases separating them. Looked up from germline, CDR1 is SNHLY and CDR2 is FYNNEI. The chain's CDR3 is CASSLIEGPEAFF. CDR3 DNA: TGTGCCAGCAGCTTAATAGAGGGGCCTGAAGCTTTCTTT.

The V and J genes are TRBV10-3 and TRBJ2-2; 8 nucleotides agree with TRBD1. CDR3 length equals 14 residues. Unmatched junction bases numbered 7, after V lost 8 bases and J lost 5 bases. Germline V gene lookup returns CDR1 ENHRY and CDR2 SYGVKD. The CDR3 DNA is TGTGCCATCGGACAGGGCCTGGGGACCGGGGAGCTGTTTTTT. Translating gives CAIGQGLGTGELFF.

Points on this clone: The junction shows a germline mismatch at one end, possibly a read error. The gene calls are TRBV10-3 and TRBJ1-2; 8 nucleotides agree with TRBD1. Germline assignment: CDR1 ENHRY and CDR2 SYGVKD. This CDR3 region has 15 residues. The CDR3 DNA is TGTGCGATCAATCCAGGGGGCGCGACTAACTATGGCTACACCTTC. This codes for CAINPGGATNYGYTF.

The V and J genes are TRBV6-6 and TRBJ1-1; possibly TRBD1 for D (5 bases). This CDR3 is built from 14 residues. The V and J ends lost 2 bases and 7 bases respectively, with 14 bases between them. CDR1 is MNHNY and CDR2 is SVGAGI in the germline V gene (reference sequence). The CDR3 sequence is CASSYGQGVDEAFF. CDR3 nucleotides: TGTGCCAGCAGTTACGGGCAGGGAGTAGATGAAGCTTTCTTT.

The rearrangement joins TRBV6-1 to TRBJ1-5, with TRBD1 as a possible D gene (5 bases). The V end was cut by 2 bases, the J end by 4 bases, with 12 bases between. The CDR3 contains 15 residues. The V gene's germline CDR1 is MNHNS and CDR2 SASEGT. The CDR3 nucleotides read TGTGCCAGCAGTGAAATAACGACAGTTAATCAGCCCCAGCATTTT. Encoded protein: CASSEITTVNQPQHF.

A note on this clone: This CDR3 is also generated by other DNA sequences in the sample. The chain joins TRBV6-5 to TRBJ2-7; D is unclear. The V end lost 6 bases, the J end lost 4 bases, and 10 bases lay between the germline ends. The germline CDR1 and CDR2 sequences are MNHEY and SVGAGI. This CDR3 has 12 residues. CDR3 protein: CASSLDRYEQYF. CDR3 nucleotide sequence: TGTGCCAGCAGCCTGGACCGATACGAGCAGTACTTC.

The chain is built from TRBV7-9 and TRBJ2-3; D gene unclear. Germline values: CDR1 SEHNR, CDR2 FQNEAQ (reference sequence). The CDR3 runs to 17 residues. V was pared by 2 bases and J by 4 bases, with 19 bases between. The CDR3 DNA sequence: TGTGCCAGCAGCTTATTCCCGCCATCGATGGCCCCAGATACGCAGTATTTT. Protein sequence: CASSLFPPSMAPDTQYF.

The chain couples TRBV7-9 to TRBJ1-6, with 8 bases aligning to TRBD1. The V gene's germline CDR1 is SEHNR and CDR2 FQNEAQ (reference sequence). This CDR3 spans 15 amino acids. The J segment lost 7 bases and the V segment lost 0 bases, leaving 2 bases of the junction unmatched. This CDR3 reads CASSLAGTGNSPLHF. CDR3 nucleotides: TGTGCCAGCAGCTTAGCCGGGACAGGAAATTCACCCCTCCACTTT.